One sample yielded the 5 T cell receptor beta chains listed below, sequenced in a study of T cells in Graves' hyperthyroidism and ophthalmopathy. Template material for amplifying TCR beta CDR3 regions consisted of RNA transcripts. With the HTBI primer set, the TCR CDR3 went through a first round of RT-PCR. TCRdb recomputed calls from the multiplex PCR reads with MiXCR, one row per CDR3 protein. The sample contains about 690,000 distinct CDR3 sequences, roughly 17% of which appear only once. The specimen sequenced was blood. These receptors were collected from a man in his fifties with Graves' hyperthyroidism.

This clonotype appeared a few times. The chain couples TRBV12-3 or TRBV12-4 to TRBJ2-3; no clear D gene. Trimming left V 4 bases short and J 3 bases short, with 17 bases between. This CDR3 has 16 residues. In DNA form, the CDR3 reads TGTGCCAGCAGTTCCTACCTACCTCAATGGACAGATACGCAGTATTTT. It encodes CASSSYLPQWTDTQYF.

This clonotype has just a few counts. In DNA, the CDR3 is TGTGCCAGCAGTCGAAAGGGGGGAATCATGAACACTGAAGCTTTCTTT. This gives the protein CASSRKGGIMNTEAFF. This sequence joins TRBV6-2 or TRBV6-3 and TRBJ1-1; weak D call: TRBD1 (6 bases). V was trimmed by 5 bases and J by 0 bases, leaving 16 bases between them. The CDR3 totals 16 residues. Per germline, CDR1 MNHEY and CDR2 SVGEGT.

This clonotype was picked up a small number of times. The rearrangement links TRBV6-1 to TRBJ2-7; possible D gene TRBD1, 6 bases. In germline, CDR1 is MNHNS, CDR2 SASEGT. This CDR3 is built from 14 residues. Trimming pared 4 bases from V and 7 bases from J, leaving 17 bases between. CDR3: CASSVRGTLGEQYF. The CDR3 coding sequence is TGTGCCAGCAGTGTCCGTGGGACACTCGGGGAGCAGTACTTC.

This clonotype came up many times. V usage is TRBV28 and J usage is TRBJ1-1; 8 bases agree with TRBD1. This CDR3 has 15 residues. Germline V gene sequence: CDR1 MDHEN, CDR2 SYDVKM. V shed 6 bases, J shed 4 bases, and the junction held 10 bases outside the gene matches. CDR3 amino acids: CASRGAGGLGTEAFF. The CDR3 DNA is TGTGCCAGCAGAGGGGCAGGGGGCTTGGGCACTGAAGCTTTCTTT.

This chain uses TRBV7-6 with TRBJ2-5, with 8 nucleotides matching TRBD1. The CDR3 length is 16 residues. In germline, CDR1 is SGHVS, CDR2 FNYEAQ. V dropped 5 bases and J dropped 1; count of bases not matched to a gene: 9. CDR3 protein: CASSTRTGRPQETQYF. CDR3 bases: TGTGCCAGCAGCACTCGGACAGGGAGACCCCAAGAGACCCAGTACTTC.